A single T cell receptor beta chain is shown here with its context. In this sample, this clonotype turned up many times. Its antigen specificity is not known. Qualities for individual bases were not recorded, and no much larger clone is one base off. The sample belongs to a study of spatial heterogeneity in lung cancer (dated by TCRdb to about 2019). Study-wide context: Beta-chain transcripts were consistently detected in greater numbers than alpha-chain transcripts, which likely reflects a higher abundance of beta-chain transcripts. In tumor regions, TCR transcript counts showed a strong correlation with a T cell transcriptional module score from matched bulk RNA-seq. Nonsynonymous mutation counts, determined by whole-exome sequencing of tumor tissue, were related to TCR repertoire features. At surgery, both alpha and beta chains were TCR-sequenced in 220 tumor regions, 63 to 80 matched nontumor lung samples and around 50 PBMC samples. TCR alpha and beta repertoires were quantitatively compared across multiple tumor regions, matched nontumor lung and blood in non-small cell lung cancer. In the raw uncorrected reads, each unique combination of TCR and UMI appeared more than ten times on average.

General study outcomes and caveats: TCR-seq was estimated to cover only around 6.4% of tumor T cells for alpha chains and roughly 14% for beta chains. Additional single-cell paired TCR alpha and beta sequencing was considered necessary to confirm, at a functional level, the hypothesis that regional TCRs recognize regional mutations. Counts of ubiquitous and regional expanded TCRs were found to correlate with counts of ubiquitous and regional nonsynonymous mutations, respectively. A correlation was observed between the number of expanded intratumoral alpha and beta TCRs and the tumor nonsynonymous mutation count.

The sample's time point label, in plain terms: sample taken at primary tumor resection. The donors were more than 60 patients from the lung TRACERx cohort who had early-stage, untreated non-small cell lung cancer. Whole RNA extracted from tumor and nontumor lung tissue, or from cryopreserved PBMC samples, was used for TCR sequencing without cell sorting. Only patients for whom sufficient RNA was available from at least two tumor regions were selected for TCR sequencing. Before selection, tumor and adjacent nontumor lung specimens were reviewed by a lung pathologist. Libraries were prepared through 5' RACE. Sequencing instrument: NextSeq 500. To allow correction of PCR and sequencing errors, the TCR library protocol tagged every TCR cDNA molecule with a unique molecular identifier. In the source study's methods: TCR identification, UMI-based error correction and CDR3 extraction were performed with Decombinator tools. TCRs above a frequency of 2 per 1,000, corresponding to the top 1% of the tumor frequency distribution, were defined as expanded. Expanded tumor TCRs statistically deemed absent (corrected P<0.05) from at least one tumor region were classed as regional, and all other expanded tumor TCRs were classed as ubiquitous. Renyi diversity was calculated using the R vegan package after each repertoire was subsampled 100 times to 5,000 TCRs. To build CDR3 similarity networks, amino acid triplet string-kernel similarity was used, and CDR3s were connected when their pairwise similarity was above 0.82. TCRdb reanalyzed the raw reads on its own, using fastp at Q25 for trimming and MiXCR for clone calling, and kept in-frame beta chains. Identical CDR3 proteins give one entry, which carries the most common genes and DNA. The V and J calls were not made by the authors but by TCRdb's processing. The sample profile shows approximately 94,000 distinct CDR3 sequences; around 4.3% of them were found once. 21% of the sample rests with the top ten.

From the cysteine through the phenylalanine, the CDR3 covers 16 amino acids. Left in the record is the CDR3 DNA by itself, 48 bases read in frame from the first base. V was cut back by 0 bases and J by 0 bases, leaving a gap of 11 bases between them. The germline V gene (reference sequence) sets CDR1 to MNHNY and CDR2 to SVGAGI. This sample comprised lung tumor tissue, obtained at surgery. The chain employs TRBV6-6 and TRBJ1-1; confidence is insufficient to name the D gene. This TCR came from a male donor with early-stage non-small cell lung cancer. The DNA sequence is TGTGCCAGCAGTTACTCAATATCACAGATGAACACTGAAGCTTTCTTT. Its protein product is CASSYSISQMNTEAFF.